This TCR beta chain came from a study of T cell repertoires in cytomegalovirus infection. Findings and caveats of the study: Identification of carriers of CMV plus the relevant HLA was achieved through cumulative public TCR beta family frequency. The study found HLA-C-restricted CMV-specific TCR beta clonotypes dominating the ex vivo response.

With regard to this clonotype: As yet, its antigen is unknown.

Each CDR3 protein gets one entry after TCRdb re-called the reads with MiXCR. This table has approximately 470,000 distinct CDR3 sequences, approximately 46% appearing once. Germline lookup yields CDR1 SGHTA and CDR2 FQGNSA. This CDR3 is 14 amino acids long. Germline trimming cut 6 bases from V and 9 bases from J; bases unmatched to any gene: 7. The sequencing used cultured PBMCs, collected from culture after CMV antigen stimulation. The chain joins TRBV7-2 to TRBJ2-1; 11 bases are shared with TRBD1. The receptor comes from a human donor in good health (CMV status not recorded). Some clones in this sample may be carry-over from other donors' samples. CDR3 residues: CASSLDRGRREQFF. The CDR3 DNA is TGTGCCAGCAGTCTGGACAGGGGGCGCCGTGAGCAGTTCTTC.